The TCR beta chain described here comes from a study of T cell changes during pregnancy in multiple sclerosis. In germline, CDR1 is KGHSH, CDR2 LQKENI. V was shortened by 1 base and J by 9 bases, with 10 bases between the two germline ends. The CDR3 length is 13 residues. Clones were read by immunoSEQ multiplex PCR, and TCRdb kept only the in-frame ones, dropping some. This table has fewer than 65,000 clones, around 91% appearing once. The TCR was taken from a female donor in good health, enrolled as a control in a pregnancy study. The source material was peripheral blood, sampled after pregnancy. J is TRBJ2-1 and V is TRBV18; possibly TRBD1 for D (5 bases). CDR3 in DNA: TGTGCCAGCTCACCACAAGGGGAAATTGAGCAGTTCTTC. The encoded protein is CASSPQGEIEQFF.